The sequence of this T cell receptor beta chain was determined in a study of blood T cell dynamics during melanoma immunotherapy. Sample time point: week 3, after first cycle of checkpoint inhibitor. Response was assessed by RECIST 1.1 at 12 weeks, except two rapid progressors. Patients with prior systemic cancer treatment, concomitant immunosuppressants, or other active malignancies were excluded. Libraries were prepared by immunoSEQ multiplex PCR; TCRdb keeps only in-frame clonotypes and omits some of them. Of approximately 4,900 clones in the sample, 85% to 90% were seen once. The V and J ends lost 0 bases and 6 bases respectively, with 14 bases between them. The CDR3 length is 15 residues. The germline V gene has CDR1 SGHRS and CDR2 YFSETQ.

This chain links TRBV5-1 with TRBJ2-3; D gene unclear. The sample was blood, taken from a patient treated with checkpoint blockade. This TCR was sampled from a human donor with melanoma. The CDR3 nucleotides are TGCGCCAGCAGCTTGGACCCAGGACGGATCGATACGCAGTATTTT. As protein: CASSLDPGRIDTQYF.